Detailed here is one T cell receptor (beta chain). TCRdb re-analysed the 5' RACE reads in MiXCR, keeping a single row per CDR3 protein. The table shows 430,000 or so distinct CDR3 sequences, with 24% occurring only once. Trimming shortened V by 0 bases and J by 8 bases, and 10 bases separated the two germline ends. CDR1 is DFQATT, CDR2 SNEGSKA, per germline (reference sequence). This CDR3 is 12 amino acids long. This sample was taken from a study of identical twins. This sample was also put to use in a study of T cells expressing NK-cell markers. That paper adds: Source material for TCR beta repertoires consisted of sorted CD3+CD56+NKG2C+, CD3+CD56+NKG2C- and CD3+CD56-NKG2C+ T cells.

The sample comprised CD4+ T cells sorted from blood. The genes are TRBV20-1 and TRBJ1-2; no definite D call. This clonotype was sampled from a woman between 18 and 29 years old in good health. The CDR3 DNA reads as TGCAGTGCTAGAGACGCGAACTGGGGCTACACCTTC. It codes for CSARDANWGYTF.